These 8 T cell receptor beta chains share one sample of origin, sequenced in a study of T cell repertoires in cytomegalovirus infection. What these receptors recognize is not known. TCRdb itself ran the reads through MiXCR, one entry per CDR3 protein. Among under 200,000 distinct CDR3 sequences listed, about 20% were seen once. Material: CD8+ T cells from cultured PBMCs, obtained from culture after CMV antigen stimulation. These TCRs come from a human donor in good health (CMV status not recorded). Some clones in this sample may be carry-over from other donors' samples.

At least ten counts were recorded for this clonotype. The chain recombines TRBV10-3 with TRBJ1-5; maybe TRBD1 (5 bases). Germline V gene data show CDR1 as ENHRY and CDR2 as SYGVKD. Trimming stripped 2 bases from V and 6 bases from J, with 11 bases between. This CDR3 has 14 residues. CDR3 sequence (DNA): TGTGCCATCAGTGAGAGTCAGGGCAGTCAGCCCCAGCATTTT. Protein product: CAISESQGSQPQHF.

The V call is TRBV7-2, the J call TRBJ1-2; D not resolved. The CDR3 loop spans 14 amino acids. CDR1 SGHTA and CDR2 FQGNSA come from the germline V gene. V lost 1 base, J lost 4 bases, and 10 bases lay in between. Written as DNA, the CDR3 is TGTGCCAGCAGCTTAGTCCCAGGATCCTATGGCTACACCTTC. This translates into CASSLVPGSYGYTF. The whole variable domain, filled in from reference TRBV7-2 and TRBJ1-2, reads GAGVSQSPSNKVTEKGKDVELRCDPISGHTALYWYRQSLGQGLEFLIYFQGNSAPDKSGLPSDRFSAERTGGSVSTLTIQRTQQEDSAVYLCASSLVPGSYGYTFGSGTRLTVV.

The chain couples TRBV6-6 to TRBJ2-3; D gene unclear. The germline gives CDR1 MNHNY, CDR2 SVGAGI (reference sequence). V was trimmed by 2 bases and J by 4 bases, leaving 19 bases between them. The CDR3 spans 17 residues. CDR3 sequence (DNA): TGTGCCAGCAGTTACGCCAACGTTCTAGGGTCCGCAGATACGCAGTATTTT. This codes for CASSYANVLGSADTQYF.

This clonotype was seen only a few times. The chain uses TRBV3-1 and TRBJ1-2; a weak D match, TRBD1 (5 bases). Germline-derived CDR1 and CDR2 are LGHDT and YNNKEL (reference sequence). V was clipped by 5 bases and J by 5 bases, with 18 bases between them. This CDR3 is 15 amino acids long. CDR3 nucleotide sequence: TGTGCCAGCAGCTCCGGGGCAAAGGGATATTATGGCTACACCTTC. Its translation: CASSSGAKGYYGYTF.

The chain has TRBV12-3 or TRBV12-4 and TRBJ2-1; 12 nucleotides match TRBD2. Unmatched junction bases numbered 17, after V lost 5 bases and J lost 3 bases. The CDR3 runs 20 residues. The CDR3 nucleotides read TGTGCCAGCAGTCCCGGTGTTAGGCTAGCGGGGGGGATCAGCTACAATGAGCAGTTCTTC. Translated: CASSPGVRLAGGISYNEQFF.

This clonotype was recorded a few times. The chain carries TRBV7-2 and TRBJ1-1; no reliable D call. The CDR3 spans 12 residues. Germline loops: CDR1 SGHTA, CDR2 FQGNSA. The ends were cut back, 4 bases at V and 7 bases at J, with 10 bases in the middle. CDR3 loop: CASSSTKVEAFF. The CDR3 DNA sequence: TGTGCCAGCAGCTCCACAAAGGTTGAAGCTTTCTTT.

In DNA form, the CDR3 reads TGTGCCAGTATGGGGGAGGTTAACAGGGGGCTCATCGTGAACACTGAAGCTTTCTTT. Protein sequence: CASMGEVNRGLIVNTEAFF. This chain uses TRBV19 with TRBJ1-1; 9 nucleotides line up with TRBD1. V shed 7 bases and J 0 bases; nucleotides not matched to a gene: 18. Germline values: CDR1 LNHDA, CDR2 SQIVND (reference sequence). The CDR3 extends over 19 amino acids.

On this clonotype itself: One end of the junction is discordant with germline, which a read error may explain. The chain couples TRBV12-3 or TRBV12-4 to TRBJ2-2; TRBD2 agrees at 7 bases. This CDR3 is built from 15 residues. CDR3 in DNA: TGTGCCAGTAGTTTGGGGGGGAGGAACACCGGGGAGCTGTTTTTT. It is translated as CASSLGGRNTGELFF.